This T cell receptor beta chain was profiled in a study of T-cell reconstitution after alpha-beta-depleted transplantation in children listed by TCRdb under 2016. For context, the study as a whole: Using TCR repertoire profiling, the study quantitatively followed how T-cell immune reconstitution unfolded in children after TCRalphabeta/CD19-depleted allogeneic hematopoietic cell transplantation.

The protocol used for the library was PCR. Reads for this sample came from an Illumina HiSeq 2500. TCR libraries were prepared with molecular barcoding, using unique molecular identifiers to normalize TCRbeta repertoire quantification. The public reads were quality trimmed at Q25 with fastp and then assembled into clones with MiXCR by TCRdb, keeping productive beta chains. A single entry per CDR3 protein holds the most common genes and DNA from its merged rows. For this sample there are about 98,000 distinct CDR3 sequences; 4.5% to 7.5% appear just once. The top ten clonotypes cover about 6.1% of the sample. General findings and caveats noted by the study authors: About two months after transplant, the apparently early recovery of alphabetaT-cell counts reportedly depended on just several hundred clones that had expanded rapidly and came from non-depleted graft cells. In some patients, the high TCRbeta diversity seen at day 60 was put down to recipient T cells and intrathymic progenitors that had survived conditioning. Hyperexpanded clone frequencies declined over subsequent months; after one year, T-cell counts and TCRbeta diversity were mostly attributed to newly produced T cells.

With respect to this clonotype: The clone's antigen remains unknown. Nothing much larger sits one base from this clone, and base qualities are not available.

According to the germline V gene, CDR1 reads MDHEN and CDR2 reads SYDVKM. A distance of 15 bases separates the germline ends of V and J, which lose 1 base and 0 bases respectively. The CDR3, from cysteine to phenylalanine, totals 17 residues. Only the CDR3 DNA is retained, 51 bases long and in frame from the first base. This sample's time point label indicates: day 60 (about 2 months) after transplantation. The treatment or condition label corresponds to: allogeneic hematopoietic cell transplantation with graft depleted of TCRalphabeta T cells and CD19 B cells. The children who served as transplant recipients had been given grafts of TCRalphabeta/CD19-depleted allogeneic hematopoietic cells.

This specimen was PBMCs, mostly from graft donor cells, taken 60 days after TCRalphabeta/CD19-depleted stem cell transplant. This chain joins TRBV28 to TRBJ2-5; a tentative D call is TRBD2 (5 bases match). This clonotype was obtained from a female patient under 10 years old who had a stem cell transplant for Fanconi anemia, so the T cells may come from the graft donor. The CDR3 corresponds to CASSLSPYPGNQETQYF. The nucleotide sequence reads TGTGCCAGCAGTTTATCCCCCTACCCGGGGAACCAAGAGACCCAGTACTTC. Reference TRBV28 and TRBJ2-5 genes cover what lies past the CDR3, so the full variable domain is DVKVTQSSRYLVKRTGEKVFLECVQDMDHENMFWYRQDPGLGLRLIYFSYDVKMKEKGDIPEGYSVSREKKERFSLILESASTNQTSMYLCASSLSPYPGNQETQYFGPGTRLLVL.